This T cell receptor beta chain emerged from a study of identifying expanded T cells in peripheral blood. Study-level findings and limits: Approximately 1.2 clones differed between technical replicates, versus about 15 and 19 over time. Across healthy donors, higher total template counts meant significantly greater roughly 2-week count variance.

The CDR3 length is 17 residues. V gave up 6 bases and J gave up 0 bases; unmatched junction bases: 8. Per germline, CDR1 ENHRY and CDR2 SYGVKD. No infections or other immune events were documented during collection. In the case of this clone: Its antigen is not known.

Profiling relied on immunoSEQ multiplex PCR, and the TCRdb table lists in-frame clones only, not all of them. The repertoire includes tens of thousands of clones, approximately 90% of them detected once, and roughly 2.8% sits in the top ten. V and J are TRBV10-3 and TRBJ2-3; 11 nucleotides line up with TRBD2. Sequencing was carried out using blood. This receptor was obtained from a person aged 18 to 69 in good health. Here the CDR3 DNA reads TGTGCCATCAGATCGGGACTAGCGGATCAAAGCACAGATACGCAGTATTTT. It is translated as CAIRSGLADQSTDTQYF.